The entry below describes one T cell receptor (beta chain). This sample was taken from a study of CD8+ T cells in alopecia areata. Study-level information: Treated patients were dosed with oral tofacitinib, taking 5 to 10 mg twice daily.

Trimming removed 6 bases from V and 0 bases from J, with 5 bases in between. The CDR3 sequence is 12 residues long. Germline assignment: CDR1 SNHLY and CDR2 FYNNEI. It was cDNA, reverse transcribed from extracted RNA, that served as the sequencing template. Clones were read by immunoSEQ multiplex PCR, and TCRdb kept only the in-frame ones, dropping some. The sample contains 110,000 or so clones, roughly two fifths of which appear only once. Sample: CD4+ T cells sorted from blood. The TCR originated in a human donor with alopecia areata. The rearrangement uses TRBV2 and TRBJ2-5; TRBD1 might be the D (5 bases). CDR3 bases: TGTGCCAGCAGGGACAACCAAGAGACCCAGTACTTC. Amino acid sequence: CASRDNQETQYF.